The 16 T cell receptor beta chains given below trace back to one sample, sequenced in a study of T cells after yellow fever vaccination. Via MiXCR, TCRdb re-called the 5' RACE reads, giving one row per CDR3 protein. Found here are nearly 70,000 distinct CDR3 sequences, about 6% of them singletons; the top ten hold 30% to 45%. Sequencing was performed on CD8+ T cells sorted from PBMCs, taken about 41 days after the first yellow fever vaccination. Receptor source: a man aged 18 to 30 who received the YFV17D yellow fever vaccine.

The chain uses TRBV7-6 and TRBJ2-1; D perhaps matches TRBD2 (7 bases). Looked up from germline, CDR1 is SGHVS and CDR2 is FNYEAQ. Trimming pared 5 bases from V and 8 bases from J, leaving 19 bases between. The CDR3 has 15 residues. The CDR3 loop reads CASSPTLGGGDEQFF. The CDR3 DNA follows: TGTGCCAGCAGCCCCACCTTGGGGGGGGGCGATGAGCAGTTCTTC. Based on the CDR3 plus reference TRBV7-6 and TRBJ2-1, the full variable domain is GAGVSQSPRYKVTKRGQDVALRCDPISGHVSLYWYRQALGQGPEFLTYFNYEAQQDKSGLPNDRFSAERPEGSISTLTIQRTEQRDSAMYRCASSPTLGGGDEQFFGPGTRLTVL.

The J gene is TRBJ2-5, the V gene TRBV7-8, with TRBD2 matching 9 bases. The CDR3 extends over 15 amino acids. With 3 bases clipped from V and 5 bases from J, the junction kept 7 bases outside the gene matches. Germline V lookup: CDR1 SGHVS, CDR2 FQNEAQ. This chain's CDR3 is CASSFVAGAQETQYF. In DNA form, the CDR3 reads TGTGCCAGCAGCTTCGTAGCGGGGGCCCAGGAGACCCAGTACTTC.

This clonotype was recorded many times. This rearrangement joins TRBV7-6 to TRBJ1-1, with D hard to call. The germline V and J ends were trimmed by 1 base and 0 bases, with 6 bases remaining between them. The CDR3 has 14 residues. Per germline, CDR1 SGHVS and CDR2 FNYEAQ. The DNA for the CDR3 is TGTGCCAGCAGCTTAGGGGTCATGAACACTGAAGCTTTCTTT. It yields the protein CASSLGVMNTEAFF.

At least ten counts were recorded for this clonotype. This chain joins TRBV5-1 and TRBJ1-1; D remains ambiguous. CDR3 length: 14 amino acids. The V end lost 4 bases, the J end lost 1 base, and 11 bases lay between the germline ends. The germline V gene has CDR1 SGHRS and CDR2 YFSETQ. The CDR3 here is CASSLSAGNTEAFF. CDR3 bases: TGCGCCAGCAGCCTAAGCGCCGGGAACACTGAAGCTTTCTTT. The whole variable domain, filled in from reference TRBV5-1 and TRBJ1-1, reads KAGVTQTPRYLIKTRGQQVTLSCSPISGHRSVSWYQQTPGQGLQFLFEYFSETQRNKGNFPGRFSGRQFSNSRSEMNVSTLELGDSALYLCASSLSAGNTEAFFGQGTRLTVV.

This clonotype was detected only a few times. V is TRBV7-3 and J is TRBJ1-5, with a weak D call TRBD1 (5 bases). The V gene's germline CDR1 is SGHTA and CDR2 FQGTGA. Trimming stripped 2 bases from V and 3 bases from J, with 11 bases between. The CDR3 sequence is 15 residues long. CDR3: CASSLFLGDNQPQHF. The CDR3 region has the DNA TGTGCCAGCAGCTTATTTTTGGGGGACAATCAGCCCCAGCATTTT. Based on the CDR3 plus reference TRBV7-3 and TRBJ1-5, the full variable domain is GAGVSQTPSNKVTEKGKYVELRCDPISGHTALYWYRQSLGQGPEFLIYFQGTGAADDSGLPNDRFFAVRPEGSVSTLKIQRTERGDSAVYLCASSLFLGDNQPQHFGDGTRLSIL.

This clonotype was picked up a small number of times. This chain uses TRBV5-1 with TRBJ1-5; 8 bases are a match to TRBD1. The CDR3 has 18 residues. Trimming took 4 bases from V and 0 from J; bases not matched to a gene: 12. Looked up from germline, CDR1 is SGHRS and CDR2 is YFSETQ. CDR3 coding DNA: TGCGCCAGCAGCGCTAACCCCCTAGGGACAGGTAGCAATCAGCCCCAGCATTTT. Its protein is CASSANPLGTGSNQPQHF.

The chain couples TRBV7-9 to TRBJ2-7, with D possibly called TRBD1 or TRBD2 (5 bases each). Trimming cost V 0 bases and J 5 bases, with 14 bases left between them. The CDR3 runs to 15 residues. Per germline, CDR1 SEHNR and CDR2 FQNEAQ (reference sequence). CDR3 sequence reads: CASSLAGFGTDEQYF. As DNA, the CDR3 is TGTGCCAGCAGCTTAGCGGGATTCGGGACGGACGAGCAGTACTTC.

This clonotype was seen many times. The chain employs TRBV6-9 and TRBJ2-1; 9 bases map to TRBD2. The ends lost 8 bases at V and 7 bases at J; junction bases unmatched: 9. This CDR3 contains 14 residues. Looked up from germline, CDR1 is MNHGY and CDR2 is SVAAGI. The CDR3 sequence is CASSRAGGMNEQFF. For the CDR3, the DNA is TGTGCCAGCTCACGGGCGGGGGGGATGAATGAGCAGTTCTTC.

This clonotype was recorded a few times. The genes are TRBV6-1 and TRBJ1-1, with D perhaps TRBD1 (6 bases). There are 16 residues in the CDR3. The V gene's germline CDR1 is MNHNS and CDR2 SASEGT. Trimming removed 6 bases from V and 0 bases from J, with 17 bases in between. CDR3 sequence (DNA): TGTGCCAGCAGAAGGGGCGGGGGGGCCGTGAACACTGAAGCTTTCTTT. It is translated as CASRRGGGAVNTEAFF.

In its sample, this clonotype was seen many times. This chain links TRBV7-9 with TRBJ2-1; 11 bases align to TRBD2. This CDR3 contains 15 residues. Trimming cost V 5 bases and J 5 bases; bases outside gene matches: 5. Germline V CDR1 and CDR2: SEHNR, FQNEAQ (reference sequence). As DNA, the CDR3 is TGTGCCAGCAGCCCCTGGACTAGCGGGCACAATGAGCAGTTCTTC. This sequence encodes CASSPWTSGHNEQFF.

This clonotype was detected ten times or more. The J gene is TRBJ2-2, the V gene TRBV20-1; no clear D. Germline V gene lookup returns CDR1 DFQATT and CDR2 SNEGSKA (reference sequence). This CDR3 is built from 14 residues. Trimming removed 2 bases at V and 5 bases at J, with 12 bases between. This chain's CDR3 is CSARTTLGTGELFF. CDR3 coding DNA: TGCAGTGCTAGAACTACGCTAGGGACCGGGGAGCTGTTTTTT.

This clonotype was observed a few times. This chain uses TRBV29-1 with TRBJ1-1, with D maybe TRBD1 (5 bases). Per germline, CDR1 SQVTM and CDR2 ANQGSEA. The CDR3 runs 13 residues. Between the trimmed V and J ends, which lost 4 bases and 5 bases, there was a span of 14 bases. CDR3 nucleotides: TGCAGCGTTGCCGTCGGGGGTGGGACTGAAGCTTTCTTT. This translates into CSVAVGGGTEAFF.

Ten or more counts support this clonotype. The gene calls are TRBV7-9 and TRBJ1-1, with D unresolved. The germline V and J ends were trimmed by 7 bases and 5 bases, with 11 bases remaining between them. Germline CDR1 SEHNR, CDR2 FQNEAQ (reference sequence). There are 12 residues in the CDR3. CDR3 sequence reads: CASTPGQTEAFF. The DNA for the CDR3 is TGTGCCAGCACCCCCGGGCAGACTGAAGCTTTCTTT.

This clonotype showed up many times. The chain combines TRBV5-1 with TRBJ2-5, with unresolved D. The CDR3 contains 13 residues. The germline V and J ends were trimmed by 4 bases and 0 bases, with 7 bases remaining between them. In germline, CDR1 is SGHRS, CDR2 YFSETQ. The CDR3 nucleotides are TGCGCCAGCAGCCGACCCGACCAAGAGACCCAGTACTTC. Encoded protein: CASSRPDQETQYF.

This clonotype was counted at least ten times. J is TRBJ2-1 and V is TRBV29-1; D is ambiguous. The CDR3 is 12 amino acids. V lost 4 bases to trimming and J lost 8 bases, with 12 bases between them. Germline V gene sequence: CDR1 SQVTM, CDR2 ANQGSEA. The CDR3 protein is CSVGSLGDEQFF. The CDR3 nucleotides read TGCAGCGTTGGGTCTCTTGGGGATGAGCAGTTCTTC.

V usage is TRBV9 and J usage is TRBJ2-1; D might be TRBD1 (7 bases). V was trimmed by 0 bases and J by 5 bases, leaving 9 bases between them. CDR3 length equals 14 residues. Germline lookup yields CDR1 SGDLS and CDR2 YYNGEE. The DNA for the CDR3 is TGTGCCAGCAGCGTAGCAGGGGGGCACAATGAGCAGTTCTTC. It codes for CASSVAGGHNEQFF.